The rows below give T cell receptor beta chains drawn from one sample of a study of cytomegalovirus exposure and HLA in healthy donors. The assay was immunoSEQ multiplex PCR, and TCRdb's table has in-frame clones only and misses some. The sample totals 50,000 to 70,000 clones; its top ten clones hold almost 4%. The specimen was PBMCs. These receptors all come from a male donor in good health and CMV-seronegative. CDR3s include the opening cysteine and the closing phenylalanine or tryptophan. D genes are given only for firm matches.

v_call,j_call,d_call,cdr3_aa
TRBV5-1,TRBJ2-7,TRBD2,CASSLDGTSAYEQSF
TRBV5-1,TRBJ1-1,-,CASSPGGTVLGNTEAFF
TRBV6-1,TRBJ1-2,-,CASSESQGYYGYTF
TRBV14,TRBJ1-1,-,CASSHGGTEAFF
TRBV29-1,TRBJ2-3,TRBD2,CSAGGGTDTQYF
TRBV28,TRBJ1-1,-,CASSLYGGNTEAFF
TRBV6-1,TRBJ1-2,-,CARSTNYGYTF
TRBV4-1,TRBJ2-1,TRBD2,CASSQEGLAGTDNEQFF
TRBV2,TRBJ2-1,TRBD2,CASSVIAGVLNEQFF
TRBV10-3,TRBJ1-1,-,CAIRKDRKNTEAFF
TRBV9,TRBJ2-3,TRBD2,CASGTSGGNTDTQYF
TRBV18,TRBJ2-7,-,CASSPPGGGSGYEQYF
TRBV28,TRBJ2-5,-,CATGERQRETQYF
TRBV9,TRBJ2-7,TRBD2,CASSFRTSGGPFTSYEQYF
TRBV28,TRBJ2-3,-,CASRREGTDTQYF
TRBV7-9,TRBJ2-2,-,CASRYRDGSPNTGELFF
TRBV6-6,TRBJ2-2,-,CASRPGPEAGELFF
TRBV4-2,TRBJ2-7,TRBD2,CASSHPGGAQSAYEQYF
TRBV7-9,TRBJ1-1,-,CASSPGVINTEAFF
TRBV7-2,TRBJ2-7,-,CASSSTPGAYEQYF
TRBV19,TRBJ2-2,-,CASSIEQNTGELFF
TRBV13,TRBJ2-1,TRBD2,CASSLLGGGGSYNEQFF
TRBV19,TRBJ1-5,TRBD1,CASSPGQGSSNQPQHF
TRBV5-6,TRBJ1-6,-,CASSLGQGNSPLHF
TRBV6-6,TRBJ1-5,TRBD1,CASSAGTVNQPQHF
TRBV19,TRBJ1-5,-,CASSIVGGAAQPQHF
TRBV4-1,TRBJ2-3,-,CASSQGLPGVAQYF
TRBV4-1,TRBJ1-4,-,CASSQLSGYQGKLFF
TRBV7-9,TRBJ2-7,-,CASSLPGDEQYF
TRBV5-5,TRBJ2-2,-,CASSTGAQVGELFF
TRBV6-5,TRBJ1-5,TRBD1,CASSYGTVNQPQHF
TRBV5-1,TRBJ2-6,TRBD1,CASSSGQFLSGANVLTF
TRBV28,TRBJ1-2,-,CASKLANYGYTF